This T cell receptor beta chain was sequenced in a study of T cell repertoires in cytomegalovirus infection. As for the study in general: TCR beta signatures that were public indicated CMV infection and matching HLA type.

Points from the study as a whole: HLA-C-restricted CMV-specific TCR beta clonotypes were dominant in the ex vivo response.

This clonotype was counted a few times. Its specificity is not known. TCRdb reprocessed the reads with MiXCR, giving one entry per CDR3 protein. Here the sample spans about 830,000 distinct CDR3 sequences, around a third being singletons. Sequenced material: cultured CD8+ T cells from PBMCs, taken from culture after CMV antigen stimulation. The sequence derives from a human donor in good health (CMV status not recorded). Some clones in this sample may be carry-over from other donors' samples.

CDR3 region: CASSPAYLRTLTDTQYF. CDR3 DNA sequence: TGTGCCAGCAGTCCTGCATATTTGCGGACATTAACAGATACGCAGTATTTT. The chain has TRBV6-1 and TRBJ2-3; tentatively, D is TRBD1 (5 bases). V gave up 5 bases and J gave up 3 bases, with 21 bases separating them. This CDR3 is built from 17 residues. Germline V CDR1 and CDR2: MNHNS, SASEGT.